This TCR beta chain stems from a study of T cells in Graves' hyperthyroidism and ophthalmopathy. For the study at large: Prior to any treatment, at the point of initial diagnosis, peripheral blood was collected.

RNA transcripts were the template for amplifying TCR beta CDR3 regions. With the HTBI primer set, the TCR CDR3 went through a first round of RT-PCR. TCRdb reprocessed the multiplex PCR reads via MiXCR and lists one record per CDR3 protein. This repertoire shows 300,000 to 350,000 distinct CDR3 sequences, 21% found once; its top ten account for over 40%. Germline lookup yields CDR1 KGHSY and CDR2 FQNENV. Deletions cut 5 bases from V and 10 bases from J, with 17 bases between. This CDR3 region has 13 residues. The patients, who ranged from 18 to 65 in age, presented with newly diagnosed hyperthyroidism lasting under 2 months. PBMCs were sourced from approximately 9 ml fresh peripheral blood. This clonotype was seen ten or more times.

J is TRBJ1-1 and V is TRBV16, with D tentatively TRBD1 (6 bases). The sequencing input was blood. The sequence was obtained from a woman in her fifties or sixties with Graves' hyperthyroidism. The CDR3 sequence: CASSSQTQGLAFF. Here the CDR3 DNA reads TGTGCCAGCAGCTCGCAGACACAGGGCTTAGCTTTCTTT. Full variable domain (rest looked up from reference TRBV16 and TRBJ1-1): GEEVAQTPKHLVRGEGQKAKLYCAPIKGHSYVFWYQQVLKNEFKFLISFQNENVFDETGMPKERFSAKCLPNSPCSLEIQATKLEDSAVYFCASSSQTQGLAFFGQGTRLTVV.